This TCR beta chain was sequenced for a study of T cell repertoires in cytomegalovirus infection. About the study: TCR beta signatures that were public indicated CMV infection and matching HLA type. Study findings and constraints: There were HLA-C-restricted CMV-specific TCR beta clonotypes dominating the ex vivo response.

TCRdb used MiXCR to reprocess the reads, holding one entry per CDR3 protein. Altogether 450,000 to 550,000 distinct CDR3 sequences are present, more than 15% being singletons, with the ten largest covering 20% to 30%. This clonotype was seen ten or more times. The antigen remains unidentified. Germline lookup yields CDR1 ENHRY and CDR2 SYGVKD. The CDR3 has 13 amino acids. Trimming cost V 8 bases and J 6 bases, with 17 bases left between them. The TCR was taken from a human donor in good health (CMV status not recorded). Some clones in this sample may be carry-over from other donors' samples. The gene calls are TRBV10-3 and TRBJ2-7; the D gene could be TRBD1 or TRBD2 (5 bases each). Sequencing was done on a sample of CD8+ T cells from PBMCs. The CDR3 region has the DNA TGTGCCATCGGGTCTAAGGGGACCAGCGAGCAGTACTTC. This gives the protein CAIGSKGTSEQYF.